This is a list of T cell receptor beta chains from one sample in a study of CD8 T cells in Susac syndrome. TCRdb re-called the immunoSEQ multiplex PCR reads through MiXCR, storing one row per CDR3 protein. The data contain 95,000 to 150,000 distinct CDR3 sequences, around 96% of them singletons. Sequencing was carried out using CD4+ T cells from PBMCs. Receptors were obtained from a human donor in good health. The conserved cysteine and the conserved F or W are not part of the CDR3 here.

j_gene,v_gene,CDR3aa
TRBJ2-3,TRBV7-9,ASSLDRGGTDTQY
TRBJ1-1,TRBV20-1,SATEAAEQQAF
TRBJ2-5,TRBV9,ASSVRPVPETQY
TRBJ2-3,TRBV5-6,ASTMMGQAVVDTQY
TRBJ2-5,TRBV5-4,ASSFSPQETQY
TRBJ2-7,TRBV20-1,SARDGNGLTYEQY
TRBJ2-3,TRBV19,ASSTAGVADTQY
TRBJ2-5,TRBV7-2,ASSASETQY
TRBJ2-1,TRBV11-2,ASSFSPSGREQF
TRBJ1-1,TRBV30,AWSVRSEAF
TRBJ2-1,TRBV11-2,ASSSIGGALAGGPYNEQF
TRBJ2-1,TRBV23-1,ASSQSGWDPRYEQF
TRBJ2-1,TRBV20-1,SARRREGHWSYNEQF
TRBJ1-5,TRBV20-1,SARLPGGSNQPQH
TRBJ2-2,TRBV3-1,ASSQVMDGAGELF
TRBJ2-4,TRBV2,ASSVNRAANIQY
TRBJ1-1,TRBV12-3/TRBV12-4,ASRNPGSEAF
TRBJ2-2,TRBV29-1,SVARDRATGELF
TRBJ2-7,TRBV19,ASSIRGQSYEQY
TRBJ2-1,TRBV6-5,ASSDLAGGPNEQF
TRBJ2-7,TRBV2,ASRQTGEVQY
TRBJ2-5,TRBV12-3/TRBV12-4,ASRKPGYQETQY
TRBJ2-3,TRBV20-1,SARDPREGTDTQY
TRBJ1-5,TRBV7-8,ASSLGASNQPQH
TRBJ1-1,TRBV4-3,ASSRGRVGGTEAF
TRBJ1-4,TRBV5-1,ASSSLGLVGEKLF
TRBJ2-1,TRBV12-3/TRBV12-4,ASTQGSGGYNEQF
TRBJ1-2,TRBV6-5,ASTGGDYGYT
TRBJ2-7,TRBV29-1,SVVLGGYEQY
TRBJ2-4,TRBV25-1,ASSEYKATKNIQY
TRBJ1-6,TRBV20-1,SARPGGPSSYNSPLH
TRBJ1-1,TRBV27,ASSPKGQRNTEAF
TRBJ2-1,TRBV5-1,ASSLESGRARNEQF
TRBJ2-7,TRBV20-1,SARSPPSQGLNEQY
TRBJ2-5,TRBV2,ASRDSGETQY
TRBJ2-3,TRBV2,ASRQQGASTDTQY
TRBJ2-3,TRBV20-1,SASKAGGPTDTQY
TRBJ2-6,TRBV20-1,SARLSGSSGANVLT
TRBJ1-1,TRBV5-1,ASRNPKSTAHTEAF
TRBJ1-5,TRBV20-1,SARRGPSNQPQH
TRBJ2-7,TRBV5-1,ASSWTSGGTYEQY
TRBJ2-1,TRBV11-2,ASSLEVGEQF
TRBJ1-3,TRBV14,ASSQTGARNTIY
TRBJ1-5,TRBV2,ASVSAEYSNQPQH
TRBJ2-1,TRBV29-1,SVARGEQF
TRBJ2-3,TRBV6-2/TRBV6-3,ASSYSAGRTDTQY
TRBJ2-3,TRBV5-6,ASSRRVTDTQY
TRBJ1-2,TRBV6-2/TRBV6-3,ASSSGDGRSMGYT
TRBJ2-7,TRBV15,ATSRALTGGYEQY
TRBJ2-3,TRBV7-9,ASSIRTLRSTDTQY
TRBJ1-5,TRBV3-1,ASSPGSGDLNQPQH
TRBJ1-1,TRBV5-6,ASSETWVMNTEAF
TRBJ2-1,TRBV20-1,SASERTSYNEQF
TRBJ2-7,TRBV4-1,ASSQEGAGVTGEQY